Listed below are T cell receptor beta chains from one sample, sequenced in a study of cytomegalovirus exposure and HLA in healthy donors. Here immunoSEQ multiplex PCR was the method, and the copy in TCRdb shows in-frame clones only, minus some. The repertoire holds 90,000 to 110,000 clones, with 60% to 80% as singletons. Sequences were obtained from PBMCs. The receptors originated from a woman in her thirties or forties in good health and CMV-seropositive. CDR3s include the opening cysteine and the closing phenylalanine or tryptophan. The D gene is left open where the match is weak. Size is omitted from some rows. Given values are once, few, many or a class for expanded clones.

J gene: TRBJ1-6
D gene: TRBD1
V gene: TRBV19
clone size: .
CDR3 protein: CASSPKPWDRGASSYNSPLHF
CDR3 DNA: TGTGCCAGTAGTCCCAAGCCCTGGGACAGGGGAGCAAGCTCCTATAATTCACCCCTCCACTTT

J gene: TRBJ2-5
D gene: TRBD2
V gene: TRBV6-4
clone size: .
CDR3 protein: CASSDRLAGGRETQYF
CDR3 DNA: TGTGCCAGCAGTGACAGGCTAGCGGGAGGGCGGGAGACCCAGTACTTC

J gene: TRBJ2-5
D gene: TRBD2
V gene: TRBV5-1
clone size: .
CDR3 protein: CASSLSGRTSGRETQYF
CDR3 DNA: TGCGCCAGCAGCTTGAGTGGACGGACTAGCGGGAGGGAGACCCAGTACTTC

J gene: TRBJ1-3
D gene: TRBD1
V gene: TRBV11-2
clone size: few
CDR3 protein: CASSRDRAFGNTIYF
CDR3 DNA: TGTGCCAGCAGCCGGGACAGAGCCTTTGGAAACACCATATATTTT

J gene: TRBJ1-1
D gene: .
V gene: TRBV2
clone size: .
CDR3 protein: CASSWTRSEAFF
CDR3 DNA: TGTGCCAGCAGTTGGACAAGGTCTGAAGCTTTCTTT

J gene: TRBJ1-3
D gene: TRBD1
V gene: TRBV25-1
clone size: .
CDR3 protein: CAVQPGQWYSGNTIYF
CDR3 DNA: TGTGCCGTCCAGCCGGGACAGTGGTACTCTGGAAACACCATATATTTT

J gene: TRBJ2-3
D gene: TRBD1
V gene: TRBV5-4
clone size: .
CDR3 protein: CASSGGQEPDTQYF
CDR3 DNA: TGTGCCAGCAGCGGCGGACAGGAGCCAGATACGCAGTATTTT

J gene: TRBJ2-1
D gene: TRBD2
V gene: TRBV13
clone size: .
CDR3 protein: CASSLLAGGGEQFF
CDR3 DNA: TGTGCCAGCAGCCTTCTAGCGGGAGGGGGTGAGCAGTTCTTC

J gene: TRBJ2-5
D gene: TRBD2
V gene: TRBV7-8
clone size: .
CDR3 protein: CASSSVEAGGGETQYF
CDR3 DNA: TGTGCCAGCAGCTCTGTAGAAGCGGGGGGCGGGGAGACCCAGTACTTC

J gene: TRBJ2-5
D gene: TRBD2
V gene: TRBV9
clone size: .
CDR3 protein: CASSSLAGGIETQYF
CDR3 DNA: TGTGCCAGCAGTTCACTAGCGGGGGGAATAGAGACCCAGTACTTC

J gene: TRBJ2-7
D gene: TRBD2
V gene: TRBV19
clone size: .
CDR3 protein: CASSMGTSGPYEQYF
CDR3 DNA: TGTGCCAGTAGTATGGGGACTAGCGGACCCTACGAGCAGTACTTC

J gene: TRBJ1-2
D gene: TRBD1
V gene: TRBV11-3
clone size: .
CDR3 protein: CASSPLFRTGGGYTF
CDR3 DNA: TGTGCCAGCAGCCCGCTATTTAGGACAGGGGGTGGCTACACCTTC

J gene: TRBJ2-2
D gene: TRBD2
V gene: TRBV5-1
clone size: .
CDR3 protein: CASRTSGLSGELFF
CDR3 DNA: TGCGCCAGCAGGACTAGCGGGCTCTCCGGGGAGCTGTTTTTT

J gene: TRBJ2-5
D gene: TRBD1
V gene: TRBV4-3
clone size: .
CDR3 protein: CASSRLTGGETQYF
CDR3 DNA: TGCGCCAGCAGCCGATTGACAGGGGGAGAGACCCAGTACTTC

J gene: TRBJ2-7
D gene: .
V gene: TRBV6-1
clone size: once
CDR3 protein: CASSEGIVYEQYF
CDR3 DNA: TGTGCCAGCAGTGAAGGAATAGTCTACGAGCAGTACTTC

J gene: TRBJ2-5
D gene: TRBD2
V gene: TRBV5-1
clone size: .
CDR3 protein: CASSATSGGAKTQYF
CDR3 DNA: TGCGCCAGCAGCGCGACTAGCGGGGGAGCAAAGACCCAGTACTTC

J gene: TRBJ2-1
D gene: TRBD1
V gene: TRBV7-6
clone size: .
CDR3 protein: CASSQTGAYNEQFF
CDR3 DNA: TGTGCCAGCAGCCAGACAGGGGCCTACAATGAGCAGTTCTTC

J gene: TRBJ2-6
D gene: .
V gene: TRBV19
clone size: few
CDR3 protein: CASSPSHGSGANVLTF
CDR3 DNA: TGTGCCAGTAGTCCCTCCCACGGCTCTGGGGCCAACGTCCTGACTTTC

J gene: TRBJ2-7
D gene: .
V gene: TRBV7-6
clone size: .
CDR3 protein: CASSLGGRGYEQYF
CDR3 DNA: TGTGCCAGCAGCTTAGGGGGCAGGGGCTACGAGCAGTACTTC

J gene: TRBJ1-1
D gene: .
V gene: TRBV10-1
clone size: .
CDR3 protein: CASSDPGLQAFF
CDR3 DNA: TGCGCCAGCAGTGATCCAGGGTTGCAAGCTTTCTTT

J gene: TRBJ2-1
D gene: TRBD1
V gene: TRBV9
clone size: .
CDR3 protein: CASSVNRDRDSNELFF
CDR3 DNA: TGTGCCAGCAGCGTTAATCGGGACAGAGATTCCAATGAGCTGTTCTTC

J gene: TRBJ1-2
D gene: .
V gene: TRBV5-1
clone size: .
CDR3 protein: CASSPSSGRNYGYTF
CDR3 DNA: TGCGCCAGCAGCCCGTCTTCGGGAAGAAACTATGGCTACACCTTC

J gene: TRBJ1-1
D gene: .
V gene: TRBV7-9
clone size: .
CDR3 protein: CASSNPGLTEAFF
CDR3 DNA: TGTGCCAGCAGCAACCCAGGACTCACTGAAGCTTTCTTT

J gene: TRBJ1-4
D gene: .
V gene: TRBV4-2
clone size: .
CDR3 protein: CASSQDPGHEGEKLFF
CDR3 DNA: TGTGCCAGCAGCCAAGATCCGGGACATGAGGGTGAAAAACTGTTTTTT

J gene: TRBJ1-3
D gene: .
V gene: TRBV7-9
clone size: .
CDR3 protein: CASSLEAGPDTIYF
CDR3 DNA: TGTGCCAGCAGCTTAGAAGCAGGGCCAGACACCATATATTTT

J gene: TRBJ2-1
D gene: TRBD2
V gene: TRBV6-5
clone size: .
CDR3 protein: CASSYSTSGGAREQFF
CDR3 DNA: TGTGCCAGCAGTTACTCGACTAGCGGGGGGGCACGGGAGCAGTTCTTC

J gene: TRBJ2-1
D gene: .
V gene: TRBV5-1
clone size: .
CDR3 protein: CASSANRVSYNEQFF
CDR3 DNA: TGCGCCAGCAGCGCAAACAGGGTCTCCTACAATGAGCAGTTCTTC

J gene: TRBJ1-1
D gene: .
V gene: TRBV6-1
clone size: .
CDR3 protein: CASLIGEGTEAFF
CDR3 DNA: TGTGCCAGCCTCATAGGGGAAGGGACTGAAGCTTTCTTT

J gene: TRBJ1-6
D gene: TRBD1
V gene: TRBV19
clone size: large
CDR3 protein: CASSRDRYSPLHF
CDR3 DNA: TGTGCCAGTAGTCGGGACAGATATTCACCCCTCCACTTT

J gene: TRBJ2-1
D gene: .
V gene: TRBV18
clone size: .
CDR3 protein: CASSPSVFLSYNEQFF
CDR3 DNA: TGTGCCAGCTCACCATCGGTGTTCTTATCCTACAATGAGCAGTTCTTC

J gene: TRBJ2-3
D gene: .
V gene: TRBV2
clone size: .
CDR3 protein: CASRLGRRLGEARTQYF
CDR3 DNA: TGTGCCAGCAGACTAGGACGCAGATTAGGGGAGGCACGTACGCAGTATTTT

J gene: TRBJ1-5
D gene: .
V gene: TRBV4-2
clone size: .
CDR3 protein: CASSQDWGPSGQPQHF
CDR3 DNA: TGTGCCAGCAGCCAAGATTGGGGGCCCTCGGGTCAGCCCCAGCATTTT

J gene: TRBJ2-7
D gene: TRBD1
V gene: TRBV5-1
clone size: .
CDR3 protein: CASSFGDRGSDEQYF
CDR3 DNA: TGCGCCAGCAGCTTCGGAGACAGGGGTAGCGACGAGCAGTACTTC

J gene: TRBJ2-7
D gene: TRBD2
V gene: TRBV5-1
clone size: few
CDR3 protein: CASSLTGTSEQEQYF
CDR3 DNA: TGCGCCAGCAGCCTGACGGGGACTAGCGAGCAAGAGCAGTACTTC

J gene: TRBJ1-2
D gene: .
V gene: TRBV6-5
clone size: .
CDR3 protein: CASKTSGINYGYTF
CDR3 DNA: TGTGCCAGCAAAACATCGGGGATAAACTATGGCTACACCTTC

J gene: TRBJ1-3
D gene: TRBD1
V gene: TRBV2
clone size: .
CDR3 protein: CASSYQQGEGTTIYF
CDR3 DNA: TGTGCCAGCAGTTATCAACAGGGGGAGGGAACCACCATATATTTT

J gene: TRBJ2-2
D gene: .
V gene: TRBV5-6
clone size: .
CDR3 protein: CASSSDNSPNTGELFF
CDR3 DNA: TGTGCCAGCAGCTCGGATAACAGTCCGAACACCGGGGAGCTGTTTTTT

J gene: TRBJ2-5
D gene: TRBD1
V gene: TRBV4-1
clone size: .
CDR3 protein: CASSTTRYEKGAETQYF
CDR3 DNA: TGCGCCAGCAGCACTACTCGGTATGAAAAGGGGGCAGAGACCCAGTACTTC

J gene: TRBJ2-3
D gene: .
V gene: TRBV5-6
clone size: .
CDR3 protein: CASSLLGGASTDTQYF
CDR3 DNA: TGTGCCAGCAGCTTGCTAGGGGGGGCTAGCACAGATACGCAGTATTTT

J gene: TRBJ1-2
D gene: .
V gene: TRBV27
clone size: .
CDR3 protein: CASGLLNYGYTF
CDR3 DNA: TGTGCCAGCGGCTTATTAAACTATGGCTACACCTTC

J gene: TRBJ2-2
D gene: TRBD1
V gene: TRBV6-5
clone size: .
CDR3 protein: CASSYGTGLSGELFF
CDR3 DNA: TGTGCCAGCAGTTACGGGACAGGGTTATCCGGGGAGCTGTTTTTT

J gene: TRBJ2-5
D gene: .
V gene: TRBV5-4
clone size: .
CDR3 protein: CASSLLGRGKETQYF
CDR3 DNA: TGTGCCAGCAGCTTGCTGGGTCGGGGAAAAGAGACCCAGTACTTC

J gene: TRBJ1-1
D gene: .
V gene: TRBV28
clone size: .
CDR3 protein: CASSLGVNTEAFF
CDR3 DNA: TGTGCCAGCAGTCTAGGGGTGAACACTGAAGCTTTCTTT